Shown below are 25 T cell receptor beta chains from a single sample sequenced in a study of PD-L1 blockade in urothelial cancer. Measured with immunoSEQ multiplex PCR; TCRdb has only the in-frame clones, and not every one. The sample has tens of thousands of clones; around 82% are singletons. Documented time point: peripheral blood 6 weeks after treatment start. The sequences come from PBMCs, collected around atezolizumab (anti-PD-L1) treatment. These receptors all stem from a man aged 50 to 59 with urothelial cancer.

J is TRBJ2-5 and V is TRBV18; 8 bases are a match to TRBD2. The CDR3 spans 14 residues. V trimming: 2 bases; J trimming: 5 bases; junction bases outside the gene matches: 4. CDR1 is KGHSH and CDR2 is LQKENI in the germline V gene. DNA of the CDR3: TGTGCCAGCTCACCAAGTAGCGGGACTGAGACCCAGTACTTC. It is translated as CASSPSSGTETQYF.

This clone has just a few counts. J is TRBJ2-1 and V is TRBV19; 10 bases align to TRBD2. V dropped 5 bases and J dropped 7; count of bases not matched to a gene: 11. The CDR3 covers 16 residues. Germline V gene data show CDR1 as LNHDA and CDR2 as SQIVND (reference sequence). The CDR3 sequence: CASSPGGAGGPNEQFF. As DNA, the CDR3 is TGTGCCAGTAGTCCCGGAGGAGCGGGAGGGCCAAATGAGCAGTTCTTC.

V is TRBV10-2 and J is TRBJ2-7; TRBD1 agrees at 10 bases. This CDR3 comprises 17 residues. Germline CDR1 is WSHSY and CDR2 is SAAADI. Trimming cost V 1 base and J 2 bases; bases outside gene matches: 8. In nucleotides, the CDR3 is TGCGCCAGCAGTGAGTGGGGGGTCGGGACAGGGGCCTACGAGCAGTACTTC. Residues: CASSEWGVGTGAYEQYF.

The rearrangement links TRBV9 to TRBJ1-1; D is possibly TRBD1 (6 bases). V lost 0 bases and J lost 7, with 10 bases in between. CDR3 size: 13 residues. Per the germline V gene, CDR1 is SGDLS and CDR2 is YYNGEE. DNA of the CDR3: TGTGCCAGCAGCGTAGTGCAGGGGTTTGAAGCTTTCTTT. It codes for CASSVVQGFEAFF. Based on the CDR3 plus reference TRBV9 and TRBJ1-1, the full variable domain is DSGVTQTPKHLITATGQRVTLRCSPRSGDLSVYWYQQSLDQGLQFLIQYYNGEERAKGNILERFSAQQFPDLHSELNLSSLELGDSALYFCASSVVQGFEAFFGQGTRLTVV.

CDR3 in DNA: TGCAGCGTTGGCAGGGCGACAGATACGCAGTATTTT. This encodes CSVGRATDTQYF. The V and J genes are TRBV29-1 and TRBJ2-3; D might be TRBD1 (5 bases). Trimming left V 4 bases short and J 3 bases short, with 8 bases between. This CDR3 spans 12 amino acids. Germline V gene sequence: CDR1 SQVTM, CDR2 ANQGSEA.

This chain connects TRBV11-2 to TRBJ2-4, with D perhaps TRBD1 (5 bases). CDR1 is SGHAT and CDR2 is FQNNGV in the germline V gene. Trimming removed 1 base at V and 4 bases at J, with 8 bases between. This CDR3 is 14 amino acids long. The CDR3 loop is CASSLVAGKNIQYF. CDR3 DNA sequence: TGTGCCAGCAGCTTAGTGGCAGGGAAAAACATTCAGTACTTC.

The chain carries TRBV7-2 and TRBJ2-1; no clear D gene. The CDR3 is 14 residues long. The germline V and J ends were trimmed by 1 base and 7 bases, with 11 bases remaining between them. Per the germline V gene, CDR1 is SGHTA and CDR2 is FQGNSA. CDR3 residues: CASSLVRLVNEQFF. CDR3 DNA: TGTGCCAGCAGCTTAGTGCGACTTGTGAATGAGCAGTTCTTC. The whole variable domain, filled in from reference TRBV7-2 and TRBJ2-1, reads GAGVSQSPSNKVTEKGKDVELRCDPISGHTALYWYRQSLGQGLEFLIYFQGNSAPDKSGLPSDRFSAERTGGSVSTLTIQRTQQEDSAVYLCASSLVRLVNEQFFGPGTRLTVL.

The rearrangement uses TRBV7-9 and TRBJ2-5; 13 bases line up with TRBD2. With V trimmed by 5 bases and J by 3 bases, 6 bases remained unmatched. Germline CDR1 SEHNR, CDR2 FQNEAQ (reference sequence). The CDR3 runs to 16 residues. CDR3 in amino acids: CASSPGLAGIKETQYF. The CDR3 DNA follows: TGTGCCAGCAGCCCGGGACTAGCGGGAATCAAAGAGACCCAGTACTTC.

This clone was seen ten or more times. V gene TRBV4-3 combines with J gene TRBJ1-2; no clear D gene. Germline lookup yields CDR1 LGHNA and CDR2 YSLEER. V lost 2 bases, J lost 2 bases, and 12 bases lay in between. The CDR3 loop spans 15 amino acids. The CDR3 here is CASSQRREQNYGYTF. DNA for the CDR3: TGCGCCAGCAGCCAACGCCGGGAGCAGAACTATGGCTACACCTTC.

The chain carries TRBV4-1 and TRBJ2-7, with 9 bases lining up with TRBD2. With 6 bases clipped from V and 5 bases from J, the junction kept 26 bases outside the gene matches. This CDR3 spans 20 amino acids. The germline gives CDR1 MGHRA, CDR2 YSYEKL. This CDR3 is CASRQRRGAGLAGWGNEQYF. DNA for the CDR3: TGCGCCAGCAGACAAAGGAGGGGTGCAGGTCTAGCGGGATGGGGGAACGAGCAGTACTTC.

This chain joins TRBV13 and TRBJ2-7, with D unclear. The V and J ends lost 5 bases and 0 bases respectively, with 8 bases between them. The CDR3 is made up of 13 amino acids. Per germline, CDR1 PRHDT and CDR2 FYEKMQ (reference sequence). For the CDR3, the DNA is TGTGCCAGCAGCCCTCCCTTCTCCTACGAGCAGTACTTC. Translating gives CASSPPFSYEQYF.

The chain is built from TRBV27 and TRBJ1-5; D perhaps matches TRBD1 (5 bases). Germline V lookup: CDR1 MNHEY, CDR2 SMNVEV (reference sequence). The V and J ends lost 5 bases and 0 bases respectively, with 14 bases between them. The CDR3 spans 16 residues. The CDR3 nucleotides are TGTGCCAGCAGTCCCCGTCAGGGAGGTAGCAATCAGCCCCAGCATTTT. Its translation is CASSPRQGGSNQPQHF.

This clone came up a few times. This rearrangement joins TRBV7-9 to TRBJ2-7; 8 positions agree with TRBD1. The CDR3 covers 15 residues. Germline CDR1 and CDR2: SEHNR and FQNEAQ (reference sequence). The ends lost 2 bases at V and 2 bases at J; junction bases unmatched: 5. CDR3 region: CASSLSGQGTYEQYF. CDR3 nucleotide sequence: TGTGCCAGCAGCTTATCCGGACAGGGAACCTACGAGCAGTACTTC.

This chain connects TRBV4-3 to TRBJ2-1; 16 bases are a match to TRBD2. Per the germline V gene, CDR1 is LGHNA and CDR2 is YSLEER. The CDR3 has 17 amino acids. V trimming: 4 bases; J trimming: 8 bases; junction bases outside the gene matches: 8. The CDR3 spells CASSLRGTSGRGDEQFF. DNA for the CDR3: TGCGCCAGCAGCCTTCGTGGGACTAGCGGGAGGGGGGATGAGCAGTTCTTC.

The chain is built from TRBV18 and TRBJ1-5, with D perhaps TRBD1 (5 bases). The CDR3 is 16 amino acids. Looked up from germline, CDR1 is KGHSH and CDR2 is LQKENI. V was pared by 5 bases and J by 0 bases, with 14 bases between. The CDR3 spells CASSLKAGDSNQPQHF. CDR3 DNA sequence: TGTGCCAGCTCATTAAAGGCGGGGGATAGCAATCAGCCCCAGCATTTT. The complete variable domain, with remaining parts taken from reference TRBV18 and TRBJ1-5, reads NAGVMQNPRHLVRRRGQEARLRCSPMKGHSHVYWYRQLPEEGLKFMVYLQKENIIDESGMPKERFSAEFPKEGPSILRIQQVVRGDSAAYFCASSLKAGDSNQPQHFGDGTRLSIL.

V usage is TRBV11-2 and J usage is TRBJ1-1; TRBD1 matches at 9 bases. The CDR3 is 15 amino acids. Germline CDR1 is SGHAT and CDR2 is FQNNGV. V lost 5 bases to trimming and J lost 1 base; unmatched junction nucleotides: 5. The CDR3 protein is CASSLRTGANTEAFF. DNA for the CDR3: TGTGCCAGCAGCCTCCGGACAGGGGCGAACACTGAAGCTTTCTTT.

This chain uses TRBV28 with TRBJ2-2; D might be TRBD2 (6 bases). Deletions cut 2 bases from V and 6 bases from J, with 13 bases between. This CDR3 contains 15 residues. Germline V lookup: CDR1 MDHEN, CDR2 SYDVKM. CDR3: CASSLNRLESGELFF. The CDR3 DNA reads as TGTGCCAGCAGTTTAAACCGACTAGAGTCCGGGGAGCTGTTTTTT.

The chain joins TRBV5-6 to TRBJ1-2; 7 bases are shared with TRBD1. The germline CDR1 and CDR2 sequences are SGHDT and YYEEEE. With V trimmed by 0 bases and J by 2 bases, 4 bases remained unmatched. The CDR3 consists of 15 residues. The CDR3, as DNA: TGTGCCAGCAGCTTGGAGCTCAGGGGGAACTATGGCTACACCTTC. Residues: CASSLELRGNYGYTF.

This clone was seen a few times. CDR3 sequence reads: CASSPFGGVAGSNEQFF. For the CDR3, the DNA is TGTGCCAGCAGTCCCTTTGGAGGGGTAGCGGGATCCAATGAGCAGTTCTTC. The chain joins TRBV27 to TRBJ2-1; TRBD2 matches 8 bases. CDR1 is MNHEY and CDR2 is SMNVEV in the germline V gene (reference sequence). The CDR3 contains 17 residues. V lost 5 bases to trimming and J lost 6 bases; unmatched junction nucleotides: 15.

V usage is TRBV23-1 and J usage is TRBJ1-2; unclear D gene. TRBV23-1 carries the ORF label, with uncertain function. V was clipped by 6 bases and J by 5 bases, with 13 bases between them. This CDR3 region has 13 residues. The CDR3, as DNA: TGCGCCAGCAGCCCTTGGAGGGATTATGGCTACACCTTC. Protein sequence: CASSPWRDYGYTF.

The CDR3 loop reads CASSLLAGGNTEAFF. The CDR3 DNA reads TGTGCCAGCAGCTTATTGGCAGGGGGGAACACTGAAGCTTTCTTT. The chain combines TRBV11-2 with TRBJ1-1, with 7 bases that match TRBD1. Germline CDR1 is SGHAT and CDR2 is FQNNGV. The CDR3 covers 15 residues. V shed 2 bases and J 1 base; nucleotides not matched to a gene: 4.

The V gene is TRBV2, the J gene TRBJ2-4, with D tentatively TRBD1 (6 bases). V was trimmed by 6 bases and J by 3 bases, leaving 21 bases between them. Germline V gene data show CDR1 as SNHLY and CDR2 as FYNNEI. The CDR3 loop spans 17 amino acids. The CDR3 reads CASSRPGQNRDKNIQYF. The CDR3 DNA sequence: TGTGCCAGCAGCCGACCCGGACAGAATAGGGACAAAAACATTCAGTACTTC.

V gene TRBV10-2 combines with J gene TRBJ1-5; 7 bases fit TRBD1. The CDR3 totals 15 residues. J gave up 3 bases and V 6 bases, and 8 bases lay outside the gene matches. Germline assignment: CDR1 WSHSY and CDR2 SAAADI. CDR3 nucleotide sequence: TGCGCCAGCAGCATAGGGACAGCATACAATCAGCCCCAGCATTTT. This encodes CASSIGTAYNQPQHF.

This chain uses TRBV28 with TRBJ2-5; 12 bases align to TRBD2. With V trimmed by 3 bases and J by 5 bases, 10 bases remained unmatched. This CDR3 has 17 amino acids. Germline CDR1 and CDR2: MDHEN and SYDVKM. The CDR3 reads CASSLGLAGGIGETQYF. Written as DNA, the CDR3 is TGTGCCAGCAGTTTGGGGCTAGCGGGAGGGATTGGGGAGACCCAGTACTTC.

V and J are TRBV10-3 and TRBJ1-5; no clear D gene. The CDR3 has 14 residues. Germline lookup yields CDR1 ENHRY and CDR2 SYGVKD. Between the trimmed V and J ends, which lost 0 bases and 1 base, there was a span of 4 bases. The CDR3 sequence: CAISESGSNQPQHF. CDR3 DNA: TGTGCCATCAGTGAGTCGGGCAGCAATCAGCCCCAGCATTTT.